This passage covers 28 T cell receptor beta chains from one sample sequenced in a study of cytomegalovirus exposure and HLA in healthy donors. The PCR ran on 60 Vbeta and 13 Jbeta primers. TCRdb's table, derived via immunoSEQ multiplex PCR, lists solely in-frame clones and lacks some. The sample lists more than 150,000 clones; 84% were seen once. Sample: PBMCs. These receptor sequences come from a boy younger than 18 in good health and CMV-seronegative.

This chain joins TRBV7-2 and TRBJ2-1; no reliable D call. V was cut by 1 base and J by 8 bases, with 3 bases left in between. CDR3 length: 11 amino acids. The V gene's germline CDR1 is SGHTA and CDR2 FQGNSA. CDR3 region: CASSLGHEQFF. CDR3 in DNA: TGTGCCAGCAGCTTAGGGCATGAGCAGTTCTTC.

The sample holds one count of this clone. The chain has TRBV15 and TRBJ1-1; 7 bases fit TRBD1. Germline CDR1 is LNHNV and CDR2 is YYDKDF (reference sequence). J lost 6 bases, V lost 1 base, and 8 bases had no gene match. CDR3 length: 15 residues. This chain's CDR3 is CATSRVTGIVPEAFF. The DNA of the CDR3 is TGTGCCACCAGCAGAGTGACAGGGATTGTTCCTGAAGCTTTCTTT. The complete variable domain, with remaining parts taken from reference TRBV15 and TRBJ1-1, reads DAMVIQNPRYQVTQFGKPVTLSCSQTLNHNVMYWYQQKSSQAPKLLFHYYDKDFNNEADTPDNFQSRRPNTSFCFLDIRSPGLGDTAMYLCATSRVTGIVPEAFFGQGTRLTVV.

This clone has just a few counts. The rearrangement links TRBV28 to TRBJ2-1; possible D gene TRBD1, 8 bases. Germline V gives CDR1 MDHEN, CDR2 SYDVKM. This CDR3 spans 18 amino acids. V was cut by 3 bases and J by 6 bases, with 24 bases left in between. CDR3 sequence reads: CASSFPDREGGSGNEQFF. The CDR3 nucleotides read TGTGCCAGCAGTTTTCCGGACAGGGAGGGCGGGAGTGGCAATGAGCAGTTCTTC.

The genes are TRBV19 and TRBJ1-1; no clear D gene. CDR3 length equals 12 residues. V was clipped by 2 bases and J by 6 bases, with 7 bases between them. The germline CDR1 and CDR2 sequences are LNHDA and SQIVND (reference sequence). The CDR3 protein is CASSIRGAEAFF. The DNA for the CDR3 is TGTGCCAGTAGTATACGGGGAGCTGAAGCTTTCTTT.

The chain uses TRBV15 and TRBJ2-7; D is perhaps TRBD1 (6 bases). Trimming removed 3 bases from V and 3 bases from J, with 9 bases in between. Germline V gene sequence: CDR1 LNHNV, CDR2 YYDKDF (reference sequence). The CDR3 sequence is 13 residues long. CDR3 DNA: TGTGCCACCAGCAGGGACAGCTACTACGAGCAGTACTTC. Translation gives CATSRDSYYEQYF.

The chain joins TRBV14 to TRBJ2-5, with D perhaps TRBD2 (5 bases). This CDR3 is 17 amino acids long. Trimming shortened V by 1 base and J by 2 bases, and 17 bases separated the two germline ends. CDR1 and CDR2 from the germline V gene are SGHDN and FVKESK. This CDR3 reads CASSQASIRGYQETQYF. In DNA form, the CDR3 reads TGTGCCAGCAGCCAAGCTTCCATTCGAGGGTATCAAGAGACCCAGTACTTC.

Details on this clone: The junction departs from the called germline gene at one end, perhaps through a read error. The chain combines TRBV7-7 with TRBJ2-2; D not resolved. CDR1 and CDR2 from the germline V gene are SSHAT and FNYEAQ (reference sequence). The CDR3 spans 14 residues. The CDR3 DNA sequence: TGTGCTAGCAGCGACCGACTGCTCACCGGGGAGCTGTTTTTT. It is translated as CASSDRLLTGELFF.

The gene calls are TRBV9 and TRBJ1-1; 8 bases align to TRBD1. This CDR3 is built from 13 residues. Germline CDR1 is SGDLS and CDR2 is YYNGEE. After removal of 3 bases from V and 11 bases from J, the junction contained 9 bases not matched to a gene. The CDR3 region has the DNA TGTGCCAGCAGCGAAGGACAGGGTACGGCGGCTTTCTTT. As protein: CASSEGQGTAAFF.

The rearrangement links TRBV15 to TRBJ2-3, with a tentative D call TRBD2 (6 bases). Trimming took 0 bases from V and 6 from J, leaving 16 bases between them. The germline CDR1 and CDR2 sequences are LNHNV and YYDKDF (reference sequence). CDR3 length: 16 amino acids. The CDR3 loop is CATSRDFGGYEDTQYF. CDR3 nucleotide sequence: TGTGCCACCAGCAGAGACTTTGGGGGGTACGAGGATACGCAGTATTTT.

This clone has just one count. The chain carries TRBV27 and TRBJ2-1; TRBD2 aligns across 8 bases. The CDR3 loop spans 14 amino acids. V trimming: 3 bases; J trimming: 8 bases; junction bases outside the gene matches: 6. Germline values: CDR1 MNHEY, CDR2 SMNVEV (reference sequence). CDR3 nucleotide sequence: TGTGCCAGCAGTTTTGTCGGGACTAGGGATGAGCAGTTCTTC. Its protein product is CASSFVGTRDEQFF.

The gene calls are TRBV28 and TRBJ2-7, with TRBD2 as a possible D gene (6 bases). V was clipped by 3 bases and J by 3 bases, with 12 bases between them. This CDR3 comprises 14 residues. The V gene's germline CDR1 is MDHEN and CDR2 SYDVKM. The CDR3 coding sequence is TGTGCCAGCAGTTTGGGGGGTGATGTCTACGAGCAGTACTTC. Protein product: CASSLGGDVYEQYF.

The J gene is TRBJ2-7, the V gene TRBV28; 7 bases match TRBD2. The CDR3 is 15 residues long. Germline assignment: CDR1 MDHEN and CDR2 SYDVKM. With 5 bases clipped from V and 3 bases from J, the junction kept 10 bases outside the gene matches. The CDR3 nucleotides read TGTGCCAGCAGTGAAAGGCGGGGGAGGGTCTACGAGCAGTACTTC. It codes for CASSERRGRVYEQYF. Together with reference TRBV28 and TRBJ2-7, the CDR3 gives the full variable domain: DVKVTQSSRYLVKRTGEKVFLECVQDMDHENMFWYRQDPGLGLRLIYFSYDVKMKEKGDIPEGYSVSREKKERFSLILESASTNQTSMYLCASSERRGRVYEQYFGPGTRLTVT.

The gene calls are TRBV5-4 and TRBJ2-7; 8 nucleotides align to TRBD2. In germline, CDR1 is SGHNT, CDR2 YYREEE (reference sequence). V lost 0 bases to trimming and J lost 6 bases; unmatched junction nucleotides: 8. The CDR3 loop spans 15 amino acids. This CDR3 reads CASSLDPAGVGEQYF. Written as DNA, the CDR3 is TGTGCCAGCAGCTTGGATCCAGCGGGAGTAGGCGAGCAGTACTTC.

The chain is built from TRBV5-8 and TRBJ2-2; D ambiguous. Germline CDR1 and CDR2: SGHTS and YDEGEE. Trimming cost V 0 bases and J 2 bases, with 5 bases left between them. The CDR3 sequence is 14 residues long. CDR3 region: CASSLGTNTGELFF. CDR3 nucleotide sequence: TGTGCCAGCAGCTTGGGAACTAACACCGGGGAGCTGTTTTTT.

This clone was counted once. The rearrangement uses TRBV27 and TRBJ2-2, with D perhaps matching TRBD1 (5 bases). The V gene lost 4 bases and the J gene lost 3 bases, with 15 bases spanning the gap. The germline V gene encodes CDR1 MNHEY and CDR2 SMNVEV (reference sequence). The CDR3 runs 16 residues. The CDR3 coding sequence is TGTGCCAGCAGTTCTACAGGCCAGTCGGACACCGGGGAGCTGTTTTTT. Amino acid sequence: CASSSTGQSDTGELFF.

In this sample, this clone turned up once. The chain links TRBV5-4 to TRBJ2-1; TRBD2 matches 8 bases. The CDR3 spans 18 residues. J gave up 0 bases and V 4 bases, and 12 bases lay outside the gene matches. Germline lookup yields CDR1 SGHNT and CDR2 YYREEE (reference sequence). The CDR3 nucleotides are TGTGCCAGCAGCGGACGATCCAGCAGCGGGAGCTCCTACAATGAGCAGTTCTTC. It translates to CASSGRSSSGSSYNEQFF.

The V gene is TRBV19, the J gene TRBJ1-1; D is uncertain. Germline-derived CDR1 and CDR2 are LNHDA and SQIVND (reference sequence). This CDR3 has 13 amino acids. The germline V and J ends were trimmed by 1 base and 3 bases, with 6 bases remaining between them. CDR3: CASSIVVDTEAFF. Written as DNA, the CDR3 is TGTGCCAGTAGTATAGTTGTAGACACTGAAGCTTTCTTT.

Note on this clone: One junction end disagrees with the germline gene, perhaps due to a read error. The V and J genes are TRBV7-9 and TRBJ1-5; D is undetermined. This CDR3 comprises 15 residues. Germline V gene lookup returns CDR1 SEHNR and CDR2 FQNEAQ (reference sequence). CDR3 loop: CSSSLGGPPNQPQHF. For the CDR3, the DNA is TGTTCCAGCAGCTTAGGAGGGCCTCCGAATCAGCCCCAGCATTTT.

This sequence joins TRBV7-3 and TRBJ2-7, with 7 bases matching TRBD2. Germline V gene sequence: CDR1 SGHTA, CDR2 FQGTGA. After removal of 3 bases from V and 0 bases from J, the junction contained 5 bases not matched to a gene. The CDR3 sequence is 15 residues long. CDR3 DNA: TGTGCCAGCAGCTTCAGAGGCGGGAGCTCCTACGAGCAGTACTTC. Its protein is CASSFRGGSSYEQYF.

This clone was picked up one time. The CDR3 DNA sequence: TGTGCCACCAGGCGCCAACAGGGGAACACTGAAGCTTTCTTT. Translated, it gives CATRRQQGNTEAFF. J is TRBJ1-1 and V is TRBV15, with D possibly being TRBD1 (6 bases). This CDR3 is 14 amino acids long. Per germline, CDR1 LNHNV and CDR2 YYDKDF (reference sequence). V was shortened by 6 bases and J by 1 base, with 12 bases between the two germline ends.

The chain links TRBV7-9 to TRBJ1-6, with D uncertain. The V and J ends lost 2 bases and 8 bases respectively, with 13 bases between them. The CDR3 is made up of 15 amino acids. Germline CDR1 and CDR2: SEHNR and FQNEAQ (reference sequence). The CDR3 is CASSLQRSRYSPLHF. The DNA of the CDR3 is TGTGCCAGCAGCTTACAACGTTCGCGGTATTCACCCCTCCACTTT.

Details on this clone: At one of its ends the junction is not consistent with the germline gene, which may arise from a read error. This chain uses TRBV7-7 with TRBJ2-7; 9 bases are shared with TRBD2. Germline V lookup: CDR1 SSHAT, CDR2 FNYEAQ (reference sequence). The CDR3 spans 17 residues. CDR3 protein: CASSPVVGTSSAYEQYF. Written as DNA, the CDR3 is TGTGCTAGCAGCCCGGTGGTGGGGACTAGCTCGGCCTACGAGCAGTACTTC.

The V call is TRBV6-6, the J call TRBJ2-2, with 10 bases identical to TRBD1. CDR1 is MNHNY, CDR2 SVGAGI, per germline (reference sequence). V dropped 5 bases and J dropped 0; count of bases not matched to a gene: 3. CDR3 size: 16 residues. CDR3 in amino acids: CASSQTGGANTGELFF. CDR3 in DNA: TGTGCCAGCAGTCAGACAGGGGGCGCGAACACCGGGGAGCTGTTTTTT.

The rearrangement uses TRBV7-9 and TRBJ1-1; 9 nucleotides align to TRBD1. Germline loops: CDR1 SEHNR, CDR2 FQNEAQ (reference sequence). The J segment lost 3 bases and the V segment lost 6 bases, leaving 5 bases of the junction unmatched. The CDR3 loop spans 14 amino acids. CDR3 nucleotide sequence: TGTGCCAGCAGTTCGGGACAGGGCTACACTGAAGCTTTCTTT. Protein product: CASSSGQGYTEAFF. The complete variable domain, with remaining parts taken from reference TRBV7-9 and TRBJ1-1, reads DTGVSQNPRHKITKRGQNVTFRCDPISEHNRLYWYRQTLGQGPEFLTYFQNEAQLEKSRLLSDRFSAERPKGSFSTLEIQRTEQGDSAMYLCASSSGQGYTEAFFGQGTRLTVV.

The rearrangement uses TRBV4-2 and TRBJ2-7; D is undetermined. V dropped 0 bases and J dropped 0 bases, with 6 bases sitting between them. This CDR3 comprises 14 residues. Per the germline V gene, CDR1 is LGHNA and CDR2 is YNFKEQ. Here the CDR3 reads CASSQDVSSYEQYF. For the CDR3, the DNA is TGTGCCAGCAGCCAAGATGTCTCCTCCTACGAGCAGTACTTC.

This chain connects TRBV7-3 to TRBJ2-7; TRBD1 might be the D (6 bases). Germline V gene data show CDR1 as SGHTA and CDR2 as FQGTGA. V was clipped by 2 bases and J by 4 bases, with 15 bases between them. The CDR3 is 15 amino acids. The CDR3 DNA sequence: TGTGCCAGCAGCTTAGATCTAGGGGGTGGATACGAGCAGTACTTC. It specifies CASSLDLGGGYEQYF.

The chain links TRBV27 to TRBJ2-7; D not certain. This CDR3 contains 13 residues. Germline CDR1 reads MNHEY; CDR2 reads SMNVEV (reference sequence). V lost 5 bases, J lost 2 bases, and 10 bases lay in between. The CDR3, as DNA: TGTGCCAGCAGTAGAGACATCACCTACGAGCAGTACTTC. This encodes CASSRDITYEQYF.

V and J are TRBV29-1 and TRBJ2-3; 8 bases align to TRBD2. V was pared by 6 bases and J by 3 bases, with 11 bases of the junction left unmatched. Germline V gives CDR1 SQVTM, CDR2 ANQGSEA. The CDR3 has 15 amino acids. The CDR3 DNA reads TGCAGCGTGAAAGCGGGAGCATCTTTAACAGATACGCAGTATTTT. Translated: CSVKAGASLTDTQYF.